This T cell receptor (beta chain) emerged from a study of Tregs in tolerant kidney transplant recipients. Study as a whole: Recipients received nonmyeloablative bone marrow transplants from related graft donors, with transient mixed chimerism.

The V gene's germline CDR1 is LNHDA and CDR2 SQIVND (reference sequence). J gave up 5 bases and V 3 bases, and 10 bases lay outside the gene matches. This CDR3 region has 16 residues. In the case of this clone: What it recognizes is unknown.

The table came from immunoSEQ multiplex PCR; TCRdb's copy has only in-frame clones and leaves some out. The table includes roughly 80,000 clones, roughly 98% detected once. Study findings and constraints: Some patients' samples used different primers over time, so nucleotide sequences weren't comparable. Donor-specific Treg expansion exceeded global Treg expansion in tolerant patients, suggesting antigen drive.

Sequencing was performed on CD4+ T cells from blood, taken before the transplant. This receptor was taken from a human donor who received a combined kidney and bone marrow transplant. This chain connects TRBV19 to TRBJ1-5, with TRBD1 matching 7 bases. The CDR3 is CASSILGQGVYQPQHF. The CDR3 bases are TGTGCCAGTAGTATTCTGGGGCAGGGGGTGTATCAGCCCCAGCATTTT. Combining the CDR3 with reference TRBV19 and TRBJ1-5 gives the whole variable domain DGGITQSPKYLFRKEGQNVTLSCEQNLNHDAMYWYRQDPGQGLRLIYYSQIVNDFQKGDIAEGYSVSREKKESFPLTVTSAQKNPTAFYLCASSILGQGVYQPQHFGDGTRLSIL.